This T cell receptor beta chain stems from a study of blood T cell repertoires in COVID-19 (dated by TCRdb to the early 2020s). At the level of the whole study: Samples from collaborators originated in the United States, Italy and Spain and spanned both the acute and convalescent phases of COVID-19. The material from the prospective study consisted of cDNA or gDNA derived from T cells, B-cell-depleted T cells, or PBMCs. Subjects who had been exposed to COVID-19, were actively infected with it, or had recovered from it provided the deeply sampled blood TCRbeta repertoires that made up the dataset. The repertoires were made available in a free public database intended to serve as a resource for research on the immune response to SARS-CoV-2. The samples were drawn from the first 160 participants of the ongoing ImmuneRACE study and from about 1,200 subjects provided by 6 global collaborators. Nearly every sample came with metadata listing a de-identified subject ID, COVID-19 status, age in years and sex. Where available, HLA class I and class II types were taken from metadata supplied by the sample provider and were not determined by assay-based typing. What the work shows at the level of the full study, not this receptor alone: Clinical and demographic metadata were provided uncurated, with the amount varying by source and participant.

TCRbeta CDR3 regions were amplified from genomic DNA using the immunoSEQ Assay, a bias-controlled multiplex PCR. For the original study's pipeline: Within the assay, amplification of reference gene primers was used to estimate how many nucleated cells each sample contained. To quantify the absolute abundance of each unique TCRbeta CDR3 rearrangement, sequence reads were collapsed and filtered. Productive Simpson clonality was computed per sample as the square root of Simpson's diversity index over productive rearrangements. This immuneACCESS table, as held by TCRdb, lists in-frame sequences with V and J called but not all clones. Of the missing ones, under half trace to an unresolved V gene in checked studies; the others have no known cause. V and J calls and clone size are those listed in that table; D and trimming were worked out from the DNA. Across this sample there are over 100,000 clones, with roughly 82% seen only once. The ten largest clones take up 4% to 5.5% of the sample.

The collaborating institutions used their own protocols to collect whole blood in K2EDTA tubes. For TCRbeta analysis, collaborators shipped samples as frozen whole blood, isolated PBMCs, or DNA extracted from either of those sample types. To note about this clone: What this receptor recognizes is not known. No much larger clone is present one base from it, and per-base qualities are unavailable.

Source material: peripheral blood. The sequence came from a human donor in a cohort sampled during active COVID-19.

The CDR3 region reads CASTASGGGGGTDTQYF. The sequenced DNA is TGTGCCAGCACGGCTAGCGGGGGGGGAGGCGGCACAGATACGCAGTATTTT. The V gene is TRBV27 and the J gene is TRBJ2-3; 12 of the junction bases match TRBD2. CDR1 MNHEY and CDR2 SMNVEV are derived from the germline V gene (reference sequence). V loses 7 bases at its end and J loses 1 base; junction bases beyond the gene matches: 9. The CDR3 goes from the cysteine to the phenylalanine over 17 residues. CDR3 DNA is the only sequence kept; it has 51 bases, read in frame from the first base.